These 18 T cell receptor beta chains came from one sample sequenced in a study of shared clonotypes between healthy human individuals. This table comes from immunoSEQ multiplex PCR, and its TCRdb copy is limited to in-frame clones, with some not included. The table records 1 million to 1.2 million clones, 77% of them present only once. The specimen was memory CD4+ T cells from PBMCs. Subset: CD45RA-negative fraction. These TCRs come from a man aged 18 to 30 in good health. Some clones in this sample may be carry-over from other donors' samples.

This chain uses TRBV10-3 with TRBJ1-2; D ambiguous. The V gene lost 2 bases and the J gene lost 0 bases, with 10 bases spanning the gap. This CDR3 comprises 15 residues. Germline V gene data show CDR1 as ENHRY and CDR2 as SYGVKD. This CDR3 reads CAISELGNPNYGYTF. Here the CDR3 DNA reads TGTGCCATCAGTGAGCTAGGAAATCCTAACTATGGCTACACCTTC.

The chain uses TRBV19 and TRBJ1-1; D unresolved. V lost 5 bases to trimming and J lost 5 bases, with 15 bases between them. Germline V gives CDR1 LNHDA, CDR2 SQIVND (reference sequence). This CDR3 comprises 14 residues. The CDR3 sequence is CASSFEGVLTEAFF. Written as DNA, the CDR3 is TGTGCCAGTAGTTTTGAGGGTGTGTTGACTGAAGCTTTCTTT. Drawing the rest from reference TRBV19 and TRBJ1-1, the complete variable domain is DGGITQSPKYLFRKEGQNVTLSCEQNLNHDAMYWYRQDPGQGLRLIYYSQIVNDFQKGDIAEGYSVSREKKESFPLTVTSAQKNPTAFYLCASSFEGVLTEAFFGQGTRLTVV.

This clone was seen more than once but under ten times. This chain uses TRBV19 with TRBJ1-1; TRBD1 is a possible D gene (5 bases). The length of the CDR3 is 12 residues. Germline V lookup: CDR1 LNHDA, CDR2 SQIVND (reference sequence). Between the trimmed V and J ends, which lost 3 bases and 7 bases, there was a span of 9 bases. The CDR3 loop is CASSMGRVEAFF. In DNA form, the CDR3 reads TGTGCCAGTAGTATGGGGCGGGTTGAAGCTTTCTTT. Variable domain in full (rest from reference TRBV19 and TRBJ1-1): DGGITQSPKYLFRKEGQNVTLSCEQNLNHDAMYWYRQDPGQGLRLIYYSQIVNDFQKGDIAEGYSVSREKKESFPLTVTSAQKNPTAFYLCASSMGRVEAFFGQGTRLTVV.

This sequence joins TRBV7-9 and TRBJ2-2; D not resolved. CDR3 length: 16 amino acids. Trimming removed 0 bases at V and 6 bases at J, with 14 bases between. Germline lookup yields CDR1 SEHNR and CDR2 FQNEAQ (reference sequence). CDR3 nucleotides: TGTGCCAGCAGCTTAGCGGGCTCTCACCGGGCCGGGGAGCTGTTTTTT. Its translation is CASSLAGSHRAGELFF. The full variable domain, in which reference TRBV7-9 and TRBJ2-2 provide the parts outside the CDR3, is DTGVSQNPRHKITKRGQNVTFRCDPISEHNRLYWYRQTLGQGPEFLTYFQNEAQLEKSRLLSDRFSAERPKGSFSTLEIQRTEQGDSAMYLCASSLAGSHRAGELFFGEGSRLTVL.

The V and J genes are TRBV27 and TRBJ1-6; 11 nucleotides line up with TRBD1. CDR3 length: 15 amino acids. Germline V gene sequence: CDR1 MNHEY, CDR2 SMNVEV (reference sequence). The junction had 8 bases not matched to a gene; V was cut back by 5 bases and J by 11 bases. The CDR3 sequence is CASSIRDRGETPLHF. The CDR3 coding sequence is TGTGCCAGCAGTATCCGGGACAGGGGGGAAACACCCCTCCACTTT.

With regard to this clone: The sample contains more than one DNA sequence encoding this CDR3. The chain combines TRBV30 with TRBJ1-1, with D maybe TRBD1 (5 bases). V lost 1 base to trimming and J lost 8 bases, with 8 bases between them. The CDR3 length is 11 residues. The germline gives CDR1 GTSNPN, CDR2 SVGIG (reference sequence). The CDR3 DNA reads as TGTGCCTGGAGTGGGCAGGGAGAAGCTTTCTTT. Its protein is CAWSGQGEAFF.

The CDR3 is CAIKRETGDEKLFF. The CDR3 nucleotides read TGTGCCATCAAGAGGGAGACGGGGGATGAAAAACTGTTTTTT. The gene calls are TRBV10-3 and TRBJ1-4, with D tentatively TRBD1 (5 bases). The V gene's germline CDR1 is ENHRY and CDR2 SYGVKD. The CDR3 is 14 residues long. V lost 7 bases to trimming and J lost 6 bases, with 15 bases between them.

V is TRBV27 and J is TRBJ2-7; D is unresolved. This CDR3 region has 20 residues. Trimming took 5 bases from V and 0 from J, leaving 29 bases between them. CDR1 and CDR2 from the germline V gene are MNHEY and SMNVEV (reference sequence). The CDR3 sequence is CASSDHFSGEGPPSSYEQYF. The CDR3 DNA sequence: TGTGCCAGCAGTGATCACTTCAGTGGGGAAGGACCTCCTAGCTCCTACGAGCAGTACTTC.

V and J are TRBV2 and TRBJ2-5; 11 bases align to TRBD2. This CDR3 spans 15 amino acids. The germline gives CDR1 SNHLY, CDR2 FYNNEI. Germline trimming cut 6 bases from V and 7 bases from J; bases unmatched to any gene: 10. The CDR3 loop reads CASSPGTSGAGTQYF. The DNA for the CDR3 is TGTGCCAGCAGCCCCGGGACTAGCGGAGCGGGGACCCAGTACTTC.

V and J are TRBV7-6 and TRBJ2-1; D is uncertain. Germline CDR1 reads SGHVS; CDR2 reads FNYEAQ. The CDR3 covers 16 residues. V lost 3 bases and J lost 4, with 16 bases in between. The CDR3 loop is CASSFRPTPSYNEQFF. The CDR3 DNA follows: TGTGCCAGCAGCTTTAGGCCCACACCCTCGTACAATGAGCAGTTCTTC. The full variable domain, completed using reference TRBV7-6 and TRBJ2-1, is GAGVSQSPRYKVTKRGQDVALRCDPISGHVSLYWYRQALGQGPEFLTYFNYEAQQDKSGLPNDRFSAERPEGSISTLTIQRTEQRDSAMYRCASSFRPTPSYNEQFFGPGTRLTVL.

The J gene is TRBJ1-4, the V gene TRBV28; 9 positions agree with TRBD1. The V and J ends lost 5 bases and 6 bases, in that order; junction bases with no gene match: 7. Germline V gives CDR1 MDHEN, CDR2 SYDVKM. This CDR3 comprises 15 residues. The CDR3 coding sequence is TGTGCCAGCAGTATCTTGACAGGGGGGGATGAAAAACTGTTTTTT. As protein: CASSILTGGDEKLFF.

This chain links TRBV6-1 with TRBJ2-6, with a possible D match to TRBD1 (6 bases). Germline V gives CDR1 MNHNS, CDR2 SASEGT. The V end was cut by 2 bases, the J end by 4 bases, with 12 bases between. This CDR3 comprises 16 residues. The CDR3 loop is CASSETTGFGANVLTF. Written as DNA, the CDR3 is TGTGCCAGCAGTGAAACAACAGGGTTCGGGGCCAACGTCCTGACTTTC.

The V and J genes are TRBV7-2 and TRBJ2-3; D ambiguous. The V end was cut by 3 bases, the J end by 6 bases, with 4 bases between. CDR3 length: 11 residues. Germline V gene lookup returns CDR1 SGHTA and CDR2 FQGNSA. In DNA form, the CDR3 reads TGTGCCAGCAGCTTCGATGATACGCAGTATTTT. Translated: CASSFDDTQYF.

As regards this clone: The same CDR3 arises from other DNA sequences in this sample as well. V usage is TRBV7-2 and J usage is TRBJ2-7; D is undetermined. In germline, CDR1 is SGHTA, CDR2 FQGNSA. This CDR3 contains 15 residues. Trimming removed 1 base from V and 0 bases from J, with 10 bases in between. The CDR3 DNA follows: TGTGCCAGCAGCTTAGGTGCAGGTAACTCCTACGAGCAGTACTTC. This sequence encodes CASSLGAGNSYEQYF.

The chain uses TRBV27 and TRBJ2-3, with D hard to call. V lost 3 bases to trimming and J lost 4 bases, with 8 bases between them. Germline values: CDR1 MNHEY, CDR2 SMNVEV (reference sequence). CDR3 length: 13 residues. The CDR3 loop is CASSFPLADTQYF. CDR3 DNA: TGTGCCAGCAGTTTCCCTCTAGCAGATACGCAGTATTTT.

This clone was seen more than once but under ten times. This specimen includes other DNA sequences encoding the same CDR3. DNA for the CDR3: TGCGCCAGCAGCTTGGGAATCATGAACACTGAAGCTTTCTTT. Protein sequence: CASSLGIMNTEAFF. V is TRBV5-1 and J is TRBJ1-1; D is undetermined. V lost 0 bases, J lost 0 bases, and 6 bases lay in between. The CDR3 loop spans 14 amino acids. Germline CDR1 SGHRS, CDR2 YFSETQ.

The genes are TRBV6-5 and TRBJ1-3; D is undetermined. The CDR3 is 11 amino acids. Trimming shortened V by 6 bases and J by 4 bases, and 4 bases separated the two germline ends. CDR1 MNHEY and CDR2 SVGAGI come from the germline V gene. CDR3 residues: CASRVGNTIYF. As DNA, the CDR3 is TGTGCCAGCAGGGTGGGAAACACCATATATTTT.

This clone was observed a handful of times. The CDR3 DNA sequence: TGTGCCAGCAGCCACAGCGGACCCACAGATACGCAGTATTTT. Translating gives CASSHSGPTDTQYF. This chain connects TRBV11-3 to TRBJ2-3, with a possible D match to TRBD2 (5 bases). Germline V gene lookup returns CDR1 SGHNT and CDR2 YENEEA. Trimming took off 5 bases at V and 2 bases at J, with 11 bases between the two ends. This CDR3 is built from 14 residues.